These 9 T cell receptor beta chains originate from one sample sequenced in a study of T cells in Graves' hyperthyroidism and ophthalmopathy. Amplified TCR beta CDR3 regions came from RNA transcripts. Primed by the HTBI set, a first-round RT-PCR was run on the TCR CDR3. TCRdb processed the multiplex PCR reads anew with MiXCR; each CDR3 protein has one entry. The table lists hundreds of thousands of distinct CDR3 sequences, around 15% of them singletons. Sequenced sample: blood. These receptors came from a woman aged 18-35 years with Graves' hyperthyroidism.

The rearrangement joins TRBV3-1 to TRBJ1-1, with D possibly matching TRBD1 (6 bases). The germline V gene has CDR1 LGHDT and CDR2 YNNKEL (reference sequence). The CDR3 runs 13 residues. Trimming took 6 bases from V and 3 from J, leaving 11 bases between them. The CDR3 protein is CASRRDTDTEAFF. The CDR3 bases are TGTGCCAGCAGGCGGGACACCGACACTGAAGCTTTCTTT. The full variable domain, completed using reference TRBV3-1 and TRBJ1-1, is DTAVSQTPKYLVTQMGNDKSIKCEQNLGHDTMYWYKQDSKKFLKIMFSYNNKELIINETVPNRFSPKSPDKAHLNLHINSLELGDSAVYFCASRRDTDTEAFFGQGTRLTVV.

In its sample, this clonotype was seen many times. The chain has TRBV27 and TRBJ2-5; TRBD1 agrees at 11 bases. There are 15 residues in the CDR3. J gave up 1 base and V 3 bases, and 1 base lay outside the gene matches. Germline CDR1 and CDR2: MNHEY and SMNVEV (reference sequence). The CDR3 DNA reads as TGTGCCAGCAGTTTGGGGACAGGGGGCCAAGAGACCCAGTACTTC. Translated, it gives CASSLGTGGQETQYF.

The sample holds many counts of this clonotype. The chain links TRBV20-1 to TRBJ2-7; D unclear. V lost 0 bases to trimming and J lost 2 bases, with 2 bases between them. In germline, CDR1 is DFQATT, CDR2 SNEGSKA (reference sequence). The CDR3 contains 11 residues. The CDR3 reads CSARDTYEQYF. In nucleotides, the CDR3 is TGCAGTGCTAGAGATACCTACGAGCAGTACTTC.

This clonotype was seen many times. The CDR3 nucleotides are TGTGCCAGCAGTGTACTTCTACCTGCTTATCAGCCCCAGCATTTT. This encodes CASSVLLPAYQPQHF. This chain joins TRBV6-2 or TRBV6-3 and TRBJ1-5, with D hard to call. Trimming stripped 5 bases from V and 5 bases from J, with 16 bases between. CDR3 length equals 15 residues. The germline gives CDR1 MNHEY, CDR2 SVGEGT.

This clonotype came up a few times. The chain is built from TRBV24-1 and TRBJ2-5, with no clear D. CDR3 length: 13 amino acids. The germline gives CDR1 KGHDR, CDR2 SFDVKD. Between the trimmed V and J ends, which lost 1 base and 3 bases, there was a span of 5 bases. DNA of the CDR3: TGTGCCACCAGTGATTTAGGGAAAGAGACCCAGTACTTC. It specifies CATSDLGKETQYF.

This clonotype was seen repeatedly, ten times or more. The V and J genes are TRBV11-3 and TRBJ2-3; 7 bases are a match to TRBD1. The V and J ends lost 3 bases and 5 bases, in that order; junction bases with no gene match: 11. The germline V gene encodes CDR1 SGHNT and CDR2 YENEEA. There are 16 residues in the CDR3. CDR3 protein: CASSLGDSADRDTQYF. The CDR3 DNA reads TGTGCCAGCAGCTTGGGGGACAGCGCTGACCGAGATACGCAGTATTTT. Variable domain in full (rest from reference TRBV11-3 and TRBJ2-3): EAGVVQSPRYKIIEKKQPVAFWCNPISGHNTLYWYLQNLGQGPELLIRYENEEAVDDSQLPKDRFSAERLKGVDSTLKIQPAELGDSAVYLCASSLGDSADRDTQYFGPGTRLTVL.

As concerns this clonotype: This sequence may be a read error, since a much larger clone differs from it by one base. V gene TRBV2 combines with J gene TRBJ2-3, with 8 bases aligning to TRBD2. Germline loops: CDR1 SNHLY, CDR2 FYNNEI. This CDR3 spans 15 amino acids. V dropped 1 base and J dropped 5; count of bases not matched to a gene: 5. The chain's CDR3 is CASSEGRSGGDTQYF. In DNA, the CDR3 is TGTGCCAGCAGTGAAGGCCGAAGCGGGGGAGATACGCAGTATTTT.

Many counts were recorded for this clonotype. CDR3 nucleotide sequence: TGTGCCAGCAGTTTTGACCCTAGCGGTACCTACGAGCAGTACTTC. Translated: CASSFDPSGTYEQYF. The chain combines TRBV28 with TRBJ2-7, with 7 bases identical to TRBD2. Germline CDR1 and CDR2: MDHEN and SYDVKM. This CDR3 has 15 amino acids. After removal of 3 bases from V and 2 bases from J, the junction contained 7 bases not matched to a gene.

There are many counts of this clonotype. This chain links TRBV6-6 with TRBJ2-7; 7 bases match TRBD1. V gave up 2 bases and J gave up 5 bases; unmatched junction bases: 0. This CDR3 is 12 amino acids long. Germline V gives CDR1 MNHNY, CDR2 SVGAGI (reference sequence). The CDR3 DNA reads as TGTGCCAGCAGTTACAGGGGGCACGAGCAGTACTTC. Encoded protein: CASSYRGHEQYF.